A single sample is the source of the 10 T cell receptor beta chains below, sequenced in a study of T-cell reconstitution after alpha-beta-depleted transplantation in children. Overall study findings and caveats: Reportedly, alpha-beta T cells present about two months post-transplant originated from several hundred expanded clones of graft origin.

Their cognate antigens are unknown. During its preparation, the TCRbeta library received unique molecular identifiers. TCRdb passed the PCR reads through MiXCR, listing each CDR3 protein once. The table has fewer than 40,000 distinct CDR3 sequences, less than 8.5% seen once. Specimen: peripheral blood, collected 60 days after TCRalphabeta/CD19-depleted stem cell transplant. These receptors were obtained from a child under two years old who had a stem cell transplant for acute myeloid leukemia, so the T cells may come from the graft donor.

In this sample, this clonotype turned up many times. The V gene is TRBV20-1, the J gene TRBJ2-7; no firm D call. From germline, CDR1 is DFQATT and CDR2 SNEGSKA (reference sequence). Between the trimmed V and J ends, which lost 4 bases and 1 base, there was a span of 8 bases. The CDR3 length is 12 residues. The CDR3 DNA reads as TGCAGTGCTAAGGACGGTTCCTACGAGCAGTACTTC. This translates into CSAKDGSYEQYF.

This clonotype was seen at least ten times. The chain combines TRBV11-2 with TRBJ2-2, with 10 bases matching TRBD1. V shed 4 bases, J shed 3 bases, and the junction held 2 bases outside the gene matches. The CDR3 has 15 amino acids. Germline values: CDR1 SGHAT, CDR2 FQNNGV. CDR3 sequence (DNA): TGTGCCAGCAGCTGGGGGACAGGGGACACCGGGGAGCTGTTTTTT. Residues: CASSWGTGDTGELFF.

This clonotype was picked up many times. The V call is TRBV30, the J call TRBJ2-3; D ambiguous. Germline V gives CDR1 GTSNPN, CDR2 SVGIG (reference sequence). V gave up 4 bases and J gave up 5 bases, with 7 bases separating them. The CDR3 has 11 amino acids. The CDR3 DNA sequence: TGTGCCTGGAAGACCCTAGATACGCAGTATTTT. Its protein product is CAWKTLDTQYF.

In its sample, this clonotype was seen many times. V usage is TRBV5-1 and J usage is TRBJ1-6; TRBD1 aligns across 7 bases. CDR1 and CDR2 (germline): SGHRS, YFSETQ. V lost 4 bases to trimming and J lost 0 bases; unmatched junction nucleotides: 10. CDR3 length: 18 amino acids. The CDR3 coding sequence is TGCGCCAGCAGCCCGGGGGACAGTATTAGCTCCTATAATTCACCCCTCCACTTT. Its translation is CASSPGDSISSYNSPLHF.

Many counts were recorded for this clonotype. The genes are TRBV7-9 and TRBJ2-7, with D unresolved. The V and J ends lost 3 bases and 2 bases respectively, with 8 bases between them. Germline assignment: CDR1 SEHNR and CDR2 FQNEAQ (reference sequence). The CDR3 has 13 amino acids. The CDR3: CASSFGSTYEQYF. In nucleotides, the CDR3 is TGTGCCAGCAGCTTCGGGTCCACCTACGAGCAGTACTTC.

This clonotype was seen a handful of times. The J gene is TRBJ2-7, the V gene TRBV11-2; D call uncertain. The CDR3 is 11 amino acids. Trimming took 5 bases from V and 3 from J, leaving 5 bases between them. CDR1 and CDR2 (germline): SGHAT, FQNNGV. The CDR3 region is CASSQYYEQYF. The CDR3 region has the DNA TGTGCCAGCAGCCAGTACTACGAGCAGTACTTC.

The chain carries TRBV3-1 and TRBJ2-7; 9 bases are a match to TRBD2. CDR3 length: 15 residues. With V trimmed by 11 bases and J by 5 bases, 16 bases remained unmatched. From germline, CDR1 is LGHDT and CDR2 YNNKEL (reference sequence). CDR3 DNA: TGTGCCTCCTCCAGGCGGGAGGGTGCCTTCGACGAGCAGTACTTC. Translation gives CASSRREGAFDEQYF.

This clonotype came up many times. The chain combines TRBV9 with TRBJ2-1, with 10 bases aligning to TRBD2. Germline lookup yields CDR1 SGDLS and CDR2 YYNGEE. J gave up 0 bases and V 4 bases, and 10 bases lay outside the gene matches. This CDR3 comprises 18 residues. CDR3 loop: CASSPRGSGGSSYNEQFF. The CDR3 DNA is TGTGCCAGCAGCCCCCGGGGTAGCGGGGGGAGCTCCTACAATGAGCAGTTCTTC.

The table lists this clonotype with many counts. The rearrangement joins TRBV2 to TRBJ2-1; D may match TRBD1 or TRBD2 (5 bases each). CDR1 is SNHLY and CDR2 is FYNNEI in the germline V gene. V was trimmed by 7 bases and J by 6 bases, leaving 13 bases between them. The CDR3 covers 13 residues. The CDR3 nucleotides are TGTGCCAGCATGAGGGATGGGACCAATGAGCAGTTCTTC. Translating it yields CASMRDGTNEQFF.

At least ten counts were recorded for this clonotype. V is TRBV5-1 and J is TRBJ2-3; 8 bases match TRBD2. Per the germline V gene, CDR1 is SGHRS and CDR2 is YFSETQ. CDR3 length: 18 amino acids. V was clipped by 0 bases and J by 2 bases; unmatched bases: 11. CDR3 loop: CASSLGEPLAGPTDTQYF. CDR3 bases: TGCGCCAGCAGCTTGGGGGAACCATTAGCGGGGCCCACAGATACGCAGTATTTT.